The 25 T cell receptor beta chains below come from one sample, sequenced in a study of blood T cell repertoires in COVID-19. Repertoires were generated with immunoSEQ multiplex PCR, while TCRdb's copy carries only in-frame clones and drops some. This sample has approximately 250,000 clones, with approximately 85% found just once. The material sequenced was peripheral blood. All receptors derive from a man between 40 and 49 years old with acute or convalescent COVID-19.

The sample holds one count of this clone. The DNA of the CDR3 is TGTGCCAGCAGCCCTCTCGAGACCCAGTACTTC. Its protein product is CASSPLETQYF. The genes are TRBV7-8 and TRBJ2-5; D call uncertain. V was trimmed by 5 bases and J by 5 bases, leaving 6 bases between them. Germline V CDR1 and CDR2: SGHVS, FQNEAQ. This CDR3 is built from 11 residues.

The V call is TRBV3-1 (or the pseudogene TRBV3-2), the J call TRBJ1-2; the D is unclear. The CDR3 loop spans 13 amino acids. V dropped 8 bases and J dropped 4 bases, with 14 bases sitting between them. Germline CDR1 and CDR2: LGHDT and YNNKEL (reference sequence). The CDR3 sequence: CASWMGAGYGYTF. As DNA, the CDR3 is TGTGCCAGCTGGATGGGCGCCGGCTATGGCTACACCTTC.

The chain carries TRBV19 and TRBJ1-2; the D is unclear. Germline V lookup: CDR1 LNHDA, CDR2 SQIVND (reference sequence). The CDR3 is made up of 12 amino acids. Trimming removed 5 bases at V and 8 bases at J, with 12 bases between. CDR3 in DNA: TGTGCCAGTAGTGTCAGGCAAGGAGGCTACACCTTC. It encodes CASSVRQGGYTF.

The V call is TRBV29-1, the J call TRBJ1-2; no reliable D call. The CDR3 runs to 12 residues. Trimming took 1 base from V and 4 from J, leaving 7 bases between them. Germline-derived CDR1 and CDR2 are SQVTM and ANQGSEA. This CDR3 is CSVEAGSYGYTF. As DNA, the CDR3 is TGCAGCGTTGAAGCTGGGAGCTATGGCTACACCTTC.

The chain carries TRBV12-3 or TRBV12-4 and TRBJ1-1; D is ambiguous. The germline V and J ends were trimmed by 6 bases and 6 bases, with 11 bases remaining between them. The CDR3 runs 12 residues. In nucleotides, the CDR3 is TGTGCCAGCAGCCTCCCACGGTCTGAAGCTTTCTTT. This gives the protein CASSLPRSEAFF.

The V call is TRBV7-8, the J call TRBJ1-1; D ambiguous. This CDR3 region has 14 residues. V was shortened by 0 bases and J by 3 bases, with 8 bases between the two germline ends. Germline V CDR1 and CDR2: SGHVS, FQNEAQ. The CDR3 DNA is TGTGCCAGCAGCTTAGCGCCGAGGGACACTGAAGCTTTCTTT. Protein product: CASSLAPRDTEAFF.

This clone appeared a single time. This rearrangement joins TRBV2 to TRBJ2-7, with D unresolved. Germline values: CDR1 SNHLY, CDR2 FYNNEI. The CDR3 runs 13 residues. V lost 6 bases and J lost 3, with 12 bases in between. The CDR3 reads CASSERPYYEQYF. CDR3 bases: TGTGCCAGCAGCGAGCGCCCGTACTACGAGCAGTACTTC.

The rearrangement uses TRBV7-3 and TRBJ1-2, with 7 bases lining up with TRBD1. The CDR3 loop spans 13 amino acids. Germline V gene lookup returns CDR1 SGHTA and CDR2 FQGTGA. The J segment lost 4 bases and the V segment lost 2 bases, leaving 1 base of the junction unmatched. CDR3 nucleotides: TGTGCCAGCAGCTTATCAGGGGGCTATGGCTACACCTTC. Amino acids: CASSLSGGYGYTF. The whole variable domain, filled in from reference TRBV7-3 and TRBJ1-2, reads GAGVSQTPSNKVTEKGKYVELRCDPISGHTALYWYRQSLGQGPEFLIYFQGTGAADDSGLPNDRFFAVRPEGSVSTLKIQRTERGDSAVYLCASSLSGGYGYTFGSGTRLTVV.

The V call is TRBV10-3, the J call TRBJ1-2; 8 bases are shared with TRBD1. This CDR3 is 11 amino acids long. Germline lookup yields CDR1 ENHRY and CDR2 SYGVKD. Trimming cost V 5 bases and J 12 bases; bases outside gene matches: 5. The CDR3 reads CAISSGQGNTF. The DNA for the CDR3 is TGTGCCATCAGTTCCGGACAGGGTAACACCTTC.

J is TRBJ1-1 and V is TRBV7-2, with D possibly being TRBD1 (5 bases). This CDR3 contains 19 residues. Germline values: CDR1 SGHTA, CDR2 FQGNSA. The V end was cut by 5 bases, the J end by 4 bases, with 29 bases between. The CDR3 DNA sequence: TGTGCCAGCAGCATTCCTCCCCGGGGGGTCTCGGCCCTGGGCACTGAAGCTTTCTTT. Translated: CASSIPPRGVSALGTEAFF.

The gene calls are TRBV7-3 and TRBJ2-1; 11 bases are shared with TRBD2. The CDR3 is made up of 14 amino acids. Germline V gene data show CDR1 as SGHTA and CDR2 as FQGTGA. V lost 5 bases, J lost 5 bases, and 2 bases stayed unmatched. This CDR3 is CASSLGLADNEQFF. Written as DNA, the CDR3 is TGTGCCAGCAGCCTGGGACTAGCGGACAATGAGCAGTTCTTC. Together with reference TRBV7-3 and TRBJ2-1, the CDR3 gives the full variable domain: GAGVSQTPSNKVTEKGKYVELRCDPISGHTALYWYRQSLGQGPEFLIYFQGTGAADDSGLPNDRFFAVRPEGSVSTLKIQRTERGDSAVYLCASSLGLADNEQFFGPGTRLTVL.

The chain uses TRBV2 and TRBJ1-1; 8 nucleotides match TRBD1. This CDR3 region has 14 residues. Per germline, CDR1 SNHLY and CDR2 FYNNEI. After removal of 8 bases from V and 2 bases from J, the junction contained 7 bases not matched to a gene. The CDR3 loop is CASLTRGLNTEAFF. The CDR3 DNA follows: TGTGCCAGCTTAACCAGGGGGCTTAACACTGAAGCTTTCTTT.

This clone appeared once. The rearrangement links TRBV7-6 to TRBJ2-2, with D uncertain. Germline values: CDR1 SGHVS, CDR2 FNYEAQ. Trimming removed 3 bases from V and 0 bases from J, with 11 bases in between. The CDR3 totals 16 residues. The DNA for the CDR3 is TGTGCCAGCAGCTTTTTACAGCCGGCGAACACCGGGGAGCTGTTTTTT. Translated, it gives CASSFLQPANTGELFF.

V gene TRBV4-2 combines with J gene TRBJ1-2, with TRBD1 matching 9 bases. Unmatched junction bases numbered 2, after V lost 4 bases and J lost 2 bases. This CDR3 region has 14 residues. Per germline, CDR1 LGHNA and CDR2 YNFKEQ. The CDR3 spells CASSPGTGNYGYTF. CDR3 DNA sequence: TGTGCCAGCAGCCCCGGGACAGGGAACTATGGCTACACCTTC.

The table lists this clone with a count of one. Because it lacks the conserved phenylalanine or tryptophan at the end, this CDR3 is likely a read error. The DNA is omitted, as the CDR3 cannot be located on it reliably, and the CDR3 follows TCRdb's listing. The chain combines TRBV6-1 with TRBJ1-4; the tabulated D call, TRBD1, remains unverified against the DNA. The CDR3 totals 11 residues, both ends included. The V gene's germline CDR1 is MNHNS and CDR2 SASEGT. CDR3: CASSEGGQPRI.

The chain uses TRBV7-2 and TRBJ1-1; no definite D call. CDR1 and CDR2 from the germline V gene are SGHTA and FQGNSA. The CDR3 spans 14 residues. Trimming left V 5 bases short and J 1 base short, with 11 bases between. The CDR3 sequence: CASSLTRQNTEAFF. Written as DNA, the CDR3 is TGTGCCAGCAGCCTAACCCGACAGAACACTGAAGCTTTCTTT.

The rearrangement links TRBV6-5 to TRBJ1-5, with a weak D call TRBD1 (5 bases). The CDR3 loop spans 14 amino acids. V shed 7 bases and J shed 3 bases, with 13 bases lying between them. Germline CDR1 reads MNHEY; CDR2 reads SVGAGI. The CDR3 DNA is TGTGCCAGCACCCTTGGACACTACAATCAGCCCCAGCATTTT. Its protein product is CASTLGHYNQPQHF.

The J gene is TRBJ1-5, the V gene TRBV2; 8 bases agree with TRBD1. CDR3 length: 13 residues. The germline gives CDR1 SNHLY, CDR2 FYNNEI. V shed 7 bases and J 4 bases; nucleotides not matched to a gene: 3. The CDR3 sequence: CASNRDRNQPQHF. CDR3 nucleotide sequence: TGTGCCAGCAACCGGGACAGGAATCAGCCCCAGCATTTT.

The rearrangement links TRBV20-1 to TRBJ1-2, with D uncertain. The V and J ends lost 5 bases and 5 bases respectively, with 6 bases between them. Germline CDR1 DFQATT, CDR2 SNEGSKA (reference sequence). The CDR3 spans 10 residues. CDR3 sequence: CSAPVYGYTF. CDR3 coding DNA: TGCAGTGCTCCCGTTTATGGCTACACCTTC.

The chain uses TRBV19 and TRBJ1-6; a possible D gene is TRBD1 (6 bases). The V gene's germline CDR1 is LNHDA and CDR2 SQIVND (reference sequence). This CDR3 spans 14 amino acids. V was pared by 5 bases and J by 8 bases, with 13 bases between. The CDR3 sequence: CASSLRDTYSPLHF. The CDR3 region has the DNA TGTGCCAGTAGTCTCCGGGACACCTATTCACCCCTCCACTTT.

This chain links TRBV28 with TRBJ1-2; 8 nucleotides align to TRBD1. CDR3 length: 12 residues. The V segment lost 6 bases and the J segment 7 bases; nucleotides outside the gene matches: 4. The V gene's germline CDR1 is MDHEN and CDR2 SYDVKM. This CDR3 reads CASSRGRGGYTF. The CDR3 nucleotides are TGTGCCAGCAGCAGGGGGCGCGGTGGCTACACCTTC.

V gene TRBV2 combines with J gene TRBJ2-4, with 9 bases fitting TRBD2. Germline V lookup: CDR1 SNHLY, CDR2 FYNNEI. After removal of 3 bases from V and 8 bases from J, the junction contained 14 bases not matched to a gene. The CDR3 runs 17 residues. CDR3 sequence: CASSEGTRAGGFDIQYF. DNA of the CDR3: TGTGCCAGCAGTGAGGGTACTCGAGCGGGGGGCTTTGACATTCAGTACTTC. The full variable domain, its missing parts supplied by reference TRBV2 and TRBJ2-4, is EPEVTQTPSHQVTQMGQEVILRCVPISNHLYFYWYRQILGQKVEFLVSFYNNEISEKSEIFDDQFSVERPDGSNFTLKIRSTKLEDSAMYFCASSEGTRAGGFDIQYFGAGTRLSVL.

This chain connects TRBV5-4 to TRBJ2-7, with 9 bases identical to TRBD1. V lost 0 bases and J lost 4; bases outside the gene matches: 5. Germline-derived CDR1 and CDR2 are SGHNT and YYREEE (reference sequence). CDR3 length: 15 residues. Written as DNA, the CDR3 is TGTGCCAGCAGCTTGGGGGACAGGGAAAGGTACGAGCAGTACTTC. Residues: CASSLGDRERYEQYF.

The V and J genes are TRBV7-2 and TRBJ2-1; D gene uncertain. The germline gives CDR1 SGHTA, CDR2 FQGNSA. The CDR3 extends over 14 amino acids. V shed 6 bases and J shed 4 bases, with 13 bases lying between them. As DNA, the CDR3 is TGTGCCAGCAGGAGTTTGACGGGTTACAATGAGCAGTTCTTC. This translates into CASRSLTGYNEQFF.

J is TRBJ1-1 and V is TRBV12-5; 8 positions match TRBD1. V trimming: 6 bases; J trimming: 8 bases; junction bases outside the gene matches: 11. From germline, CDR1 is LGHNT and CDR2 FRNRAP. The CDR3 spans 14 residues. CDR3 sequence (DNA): TGTGCTAGTGGCCCCACAGGGGGAAGGGGAGAAGCTTTCTTT. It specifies CASGPTGGRGEAFF.